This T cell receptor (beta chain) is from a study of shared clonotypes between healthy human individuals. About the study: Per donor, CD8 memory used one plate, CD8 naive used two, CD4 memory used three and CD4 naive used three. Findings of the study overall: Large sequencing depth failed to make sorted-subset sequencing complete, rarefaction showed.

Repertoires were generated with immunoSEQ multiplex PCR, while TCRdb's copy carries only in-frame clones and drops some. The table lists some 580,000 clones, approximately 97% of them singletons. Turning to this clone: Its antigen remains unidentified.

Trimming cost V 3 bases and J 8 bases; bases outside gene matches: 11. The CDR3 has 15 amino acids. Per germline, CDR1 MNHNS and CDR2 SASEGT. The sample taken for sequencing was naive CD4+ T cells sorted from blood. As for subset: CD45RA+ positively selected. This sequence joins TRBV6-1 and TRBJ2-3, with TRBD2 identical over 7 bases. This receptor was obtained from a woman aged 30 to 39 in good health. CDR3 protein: CASSDVGGWLGTQYF. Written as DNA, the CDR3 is TGTGCCAGCAGTGATGTGGGAGGGTGGTTGGGTACGCAGTATTTT.